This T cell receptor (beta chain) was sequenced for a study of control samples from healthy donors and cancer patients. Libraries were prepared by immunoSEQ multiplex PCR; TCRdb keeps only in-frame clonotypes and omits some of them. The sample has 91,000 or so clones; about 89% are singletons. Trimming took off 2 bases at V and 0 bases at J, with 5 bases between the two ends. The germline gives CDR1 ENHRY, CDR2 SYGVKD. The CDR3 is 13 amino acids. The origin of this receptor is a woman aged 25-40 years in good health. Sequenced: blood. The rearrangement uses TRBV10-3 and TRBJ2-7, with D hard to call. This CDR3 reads CAISEASSYEQYF. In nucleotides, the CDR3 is TGTGCCATCAGTGAGGCGAGCTCCTACGAGCAGTACTTC.